This TCR beta chain was obtained from a study of blood T cell repertoires in COVID-19. Study-level background: Samples taken during acute and convalescent COVID-19 were collected in the United States, Italy and Spain.

V was pared by 6 bases and J by 3 bases, with 17 bases between. This CDR3 is built from 16 residues. Germline CDR1 is SEHNR and CDR2 is FQNEAQ (reference sequence). Measured with immunoSEQ multiplex PCR; TCRdb has only the in-frame clones, and not every one. The table lists 150,000 or so clones, around 87% of them singletons. This TCR was recovered from a man older than 75 with acute or convalescent COVID-19. Input material: peripheral blood. V is TRBV7-9 and J is TRBJ2-2; weak D call: TRBD1 (6 bases). This CDR3 reads CASRPGLGQDTGELFF. CDR3 DNA: TGTGCCAGCAGACCAGGCTTGGGACAAGACACCGGGGAGCTGTTTTTT.